The entry below describes one T cell receptor (beta chain). As yet, its antigen is unknown. Unstimulated regulatory T cells (CD4+CD25+CD127-), CD4+CD25- non-regulatory cells, CD4 and CD8 cells were FACS-sorted from thawed PBMCs. The CDR3 runs 15 residues. Germline lookup yields CDR1 MNHNY and CDR2 SVGAGI (reference sequence). Trimming stripped 2 bases from V and 9 bases from J, with 14 bases between. This sample was taken from a study of Tregs in tolerant kidney transplant recipients. The data were produced by immunoSEQ multiplex PCR, yet TCRdb's version contains in-frame clones alone and is incomplete. Of approximately 260,000 clones in the sample, roughly 80% are singletons; the top ten hold roughly 0.67%. Regarding the study as a whole: The most relevant donor-specific Treg TCRbeta repertoire apparently came from expansion with activated donor B cells. Biological reproducibility was not directly addressed, but technical replication error appeared minimal. The small number of patients limits these findings pending further validation.

Sample: CD4+ T cells from blood. V usage is TRBV6-6 and J usage is TRBJ1-6; the D is unclear. This receptor was identified in a human donor in good health. CDR3 DNA: TGTGCCAGCAGTTACAGCGGGGAAAGAAGTTCACCCCTCCACTTT. Translated: CASSYSGERSSPLHF.